Sequencing of this TCR beta chain was carried out in a study of T cells in Graves' hyperthyroidism and ophthalmopathy. The ends were cut back, 0 bases at V and 10 bases at J, with 13 bases in the middle. Germline CDR1 reads MGHRA; CDR2 reads YSYEKL. The CDR3 loop spans 15 amino acids. A remark on this clonotype: Its antigen is as yet unknown.

A Clinical Activity Score of at least 3, a NOSPECS grade of at least 4 and a duration under 3 months were recorded in the ophthalmopathy patients. Every diagnosis used clinical symptoms, serum thyroxine and TRAb, thyroid ultrasound and orbital computed tomography. Amplification of TCR beta CDR3 regions was performed using RNA transcripts as template. HTBI primers were used for first-round RT-PCR of the TCR CDR3. TCRdb fed the multiplex PCR reads into MiXCR, producing one record per CDR3 protein. The sample contains more than 500,000 distinct CDR3 sequences, about 16% of which appear only once. Study observations and caveats: In the blood, most expanded thyroid clonotypes above 0.001 appeared as well.

The chain combines TRBV4-1 with TRBJ1-6, with D unclear. The source of this sequence is a woman aged 25 to 45 with Graves' ophthalmopathy. The source material was blood. CDR3: CASSQEEAGFSPLHF. The DNA of the CDR3 is TGCGCCAGCAGCCAAGAGGAGGCAGGATTCTCACCCCTCCACTTT.